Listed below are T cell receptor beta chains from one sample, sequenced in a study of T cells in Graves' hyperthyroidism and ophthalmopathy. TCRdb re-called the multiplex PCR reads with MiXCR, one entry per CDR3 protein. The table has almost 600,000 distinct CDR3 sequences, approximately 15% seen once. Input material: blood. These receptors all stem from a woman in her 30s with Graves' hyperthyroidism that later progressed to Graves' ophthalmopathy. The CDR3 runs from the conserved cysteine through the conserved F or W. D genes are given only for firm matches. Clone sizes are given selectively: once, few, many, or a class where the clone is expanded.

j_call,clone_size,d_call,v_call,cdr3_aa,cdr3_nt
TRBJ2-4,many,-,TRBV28,CASSSTGRGNIQYF,TGTGCCAGCAGTTCGACAGGTCGGGGGAACATTCAGTACTTC
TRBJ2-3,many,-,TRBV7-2,CASSPNERSLPDTQYF,TGTGCCAGCAGCCCGAACGAGCGGTCCTTACCAGATACGCAGTATTTT
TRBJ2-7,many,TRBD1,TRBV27,CASKHGQGSYEQYF,TGTGCCAGCAAGCATGGACAGGGATCCTACGAGCAGTACTTC
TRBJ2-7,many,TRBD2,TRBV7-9,CASSSRGTSVFGYEQYF,TGTGCCAGCAGCTCCCGGGGGACTAGCGTGTTTGGTTACGAGCAGTACTTC
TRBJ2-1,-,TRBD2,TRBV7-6,CASTRSGRADEQFF,TGTGCCAGCACCCGTAGCGGGAGGGCCGATGAGCAGTTCTTC
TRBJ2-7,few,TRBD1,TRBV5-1,CASSLTGTAIYEQYF,TGCGCCAGCAGCTTGACCGGGACAGCCATCTACGAGCAGTACTTC
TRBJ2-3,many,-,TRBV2,CASRQGTGDTQYF,TGTGCCAGCAGACAGGGAACGGGGGATACGCAGTATTTT
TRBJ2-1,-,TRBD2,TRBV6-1,CASRKREDSYNEQFF,TGTGCCAGCCGTAAACGGGAGGACTCCTACAATGAGCAGTTCTTC
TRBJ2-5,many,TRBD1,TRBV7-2,CASSLGTGRAQETQYF,TGTGCCAGCAGCTTGGGGACAGGGAGGGCCCAAGAGACCCAGTACTTC
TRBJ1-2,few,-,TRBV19,CASSIFGIQNYGYTF,TGTGCCAGTAGTATTTTCGGTATACAAAACTATGGCTACACCTTC
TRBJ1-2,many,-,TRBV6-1,CASSEQGVNPGNYGYTF,TGTGCCAGCAGTGAACAGGGCGTCAACCCCGGGAACTATGGCTACACCTTC
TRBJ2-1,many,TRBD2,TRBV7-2,CASSLSLTSGNEQFF,TGTGCCAGCAGCTTATCTCTCACTAGCGGCAATGAGCAGTTCTTC
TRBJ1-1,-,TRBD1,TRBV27,CASPRTGGWTEAFF,TGTGCCAGCCCCCGGACAGGGGGTTGGACTGAAGCTTTCTTT
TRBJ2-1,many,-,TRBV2,CASRNFAPSSYNEQFF,TGTGCCAGCCGCAACTTCGCCCCGAGCTCCTACAATGAGCAGTTCTTC
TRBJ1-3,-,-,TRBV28,CASSGGTPRNTIYF,TGTGCCAGCAGTGGAGGGACACCTCGAAACACCATATATTTT
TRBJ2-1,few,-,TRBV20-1,CSATRSGEAGTPNEQFF,TGCAGTGCTACGAGAAGCGGAGAGGCGGGAACCCCCAATGAGCAGTTCTTC
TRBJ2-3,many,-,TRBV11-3,CASSSIRGTDTQYF,TGTGCCAGCAGCTCCATCCGAGGGACAGATACGCAGTATTTT
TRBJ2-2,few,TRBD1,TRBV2,CASWSDRVEPGELFF,TGTGCCAGCTGGTCAGACAGGGTAGAACCCGGGGAGCTGTTTTTT
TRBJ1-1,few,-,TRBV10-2,CASSESLGIPDAFF,TGCGCCAGCAGTGAGTCGTTGGGAATCCCTGACGCTTTCTTT
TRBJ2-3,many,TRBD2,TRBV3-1,CASSQNGAGVEDTQYF,TGTGCCAGCAGCCAAAATGGAGCGGGAGTTGAAGATACGCAGTATTTT
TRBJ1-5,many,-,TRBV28,CASSLNYDQPQHF,TGTGCCAGCAGTTTAAATTATGATCAGCCCCAGCATTTT
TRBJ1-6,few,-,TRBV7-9,CASSLALMGSYNSPLHF,TGTGCCAGCAGCTTAGCGCTGATGGGTTCTTATAATTCACCCCTCCACTTT